A selection of T cell receptor beta chains follows, all from one sample in a study of blood T cell repertoires in COVID-19. Some clones are missing from TCRdb's copy, which holds only in-frame ones; the method was immunoSEQ multiplex PCR. The sample lists 250,000 to 300,000 clones, about nine tenths occurring once. Sequencing used peripheral blood. The receptors originated from a woman aged 25-40 years with COVID-19, enrolled during active disease. Both conserved end residues are part of each CDR3. Fields, in order: clone size, V gene, D gene, J gene, CDR3 DNA, CDR3 protein. D genes are given only for firm matches. The size of a clone is reported for some rows only, either as once, few or many, or as a class for expanded clones.

-	TRBV7-9	-	TRBJ1-1	TGTGCCACTCACTTGGGGGACTTAGAAGCTTTCTTT	CATHLGDLEAFF
few	TRBV4-2	-	TRBJ1-1	TGTGCCAGCAGCCAAGAAGCAGCCGAGGAGACTGAAGCTTTCTTT	CASSQEAAEETEAFF
once	TRBV28	TRBD1	TRBJ2-7	TGTGCCAGCAGTTTCGGGCAGGGGGTTTCCTACGAGCAGTACTTC	CASSFGQGVSYEQYF
-	TRBV2	TRBD1	TRBJ1-1	TGTGCCAGCCAAAGACAGGGGAACACTGAAGCTTTCTTT	CASQRQGNTEAFF
once	TRBV10-3	TRBD2	TRBJ2-7	TGTGCCATCAGACTAGCGGACTCCTACGAGCAGTACTTC	CAIRLADSYEQYF
-	TRBV7-2	-	TRBJ2-5	TGTGCCAGCAGCTTAACCCAGTACCAAGAGACCCAGTACTTC	CASSLTQYQETQYF
-	TRBV3-1/TRBV3-2	TRBD2	TRBJ2-2	TGTGCCAGCAGCCAAGTTCGGGGGGGAAACACCGGGGAGCTGTTTTTT	CASSQVRGGNTGELFF
-	TRBV12-3/TRBV12-4	-	TRBJ1-1	TGTGCCAGCAGTTTGGGGGGGAACTCTGAAGCTTTCTTT	CASSLGGNSEAFF
-	TRBV27	-	TRBJ1-2	TGTGCCAGCAGTCGCGGAGGGGTCTATGGCTACACCTTC	CASSRGGVYGYTF
few	TRBV18	-	TRBJ1-3	TGTGCCAGCTCACCAAGCCCGAGAATGACTGGAAACACCATATATTTT	CASSPSPRMTGNTIYF
-	TRBV7-6	-	TRBJ2-7	TGTGCCAGCAGCTCAACCACAGGGTACGAGCAGTACTTC	CASSSTTGYEQYF
-	TRBV4-1	TRBD2	TRBJ2-5	TGCGCCAGCAGCCAACAACTAGCGGGGGGGCTCGAGACCCAGTACTTC	CASSQQLAGGLETQYF
-	TRBV27	-	TRBJ2-3	TGTGCCAGCACAGCGGGCACAGATACGCAGTATTTT	CASTAGTDTQYF
-	TRBV5-1	TRBD1	TRBJ2-5	TGCGCCAGCAGCTCTTGGGACAGCCAAGAGACCCAGTACTTC	CASSSWDSQETQYF
-	TRBV6-5	TRBD1	TRBJ2-7	TGTGCCAGCAGTAGGAGAGGGACAGATCTACGGAAGCAGTACTTC	CASSRRGTDLRKQYF
-	TRBV15	TRBD1	TRBJ1-6	TGTGCCACCAGCAGGCCCCCCAGGGGGGTTTATAATTCACCCCTCCACTTT	CATSRPPRGVYNSPLHF
-	TRBV7-9	TRBD1	TRBJ2-7	TGTGCCAGCAGCCAAACAGGGGCGGCCTACGAGCAGTACTTC	CASSQTGAAYEQYF
-	TRBV7-2	-	TRBJ1-4	TGTGCCAGCAGCCGATACAGGGATGAAAAACTGTTTTTT	CASSRYRDEKLFF
-	TRBV5-6	TRBD1	TRBJ2-2	TGTGCCAGCAGCTTGGGCCAGGGGGACGGGGAGCTGTTTTTT	CASSLGQGDGELFF
-	TRBV10-3	-	TRBJ1-1	TGTGCCATCAGTGAGTCAATGGGCTGGGAAGCTTTCTTT	CAISESMGWEAFF
-	TRBV6-2/TRBV6-3	-	TRBJ2-1	TGTGCCAGCAGTTACTCGTTTTCCGAACCTAGGAATGAGCAGTTCTTC	CASSYSFSEPRNEQFF
-	TRBV24-1	TRBD1	TRBJ2-1	TGTGCCACCAGTGATCCCCCAACCATGACAGGGGAGGTTGAGCAGTTCTTC	CATSDPPTMTGEVEQFF
-	TRBV5-1	-	TRBJ1-1	TGCGCCAGCAGCTTGGGACGGGGGAACACTGAAGCTTTCTTT	CASSLGRGNTEAFF
-	TRBV5-8	-	TRBJ2-1	TGTGCCAGCAGCTTGGCACAGGACTACTGGTTCGATGAGCAGTTCTTC	CASSLAQDYWFDEQFF
-	TRBV27	-	TRBJ2-7	TGTGCCAGCAGTTTAGGGCAGCTTTTCGGCGAGCAGTACTTC	CASSLGQLFGEQYF
-	TRBV2	TRBD1	TRBJ2-3	TGTGCCAGCAGGGCGACAGGGGCTTTAGGGGCAGATACGCAGTATTTT	CASRATGALGADTQYF
-	TRBV19	TRBD1	TRBJ1-5	TGTGCCAGTAGTACAGGGGGACAGCCCCAGCATTTT	CASSTGGQPQHF
-	TRBV4-2	TRBD2	TRBJ2-3	TGTGCCAGCAGCCATGTCTCGGGACTAGCGGGGGGGCTGAGAGATACGCAGTATTTT	CASSHVSGLAGGLRDTQYF
-	TRBV18	TRBD1	TRBJ1-1	TGTGCCAGCTCTTCCGGGACAGTTGGTTTTCACACTGAAGCTTTCTTT	CASSSGTVGFHTEAFF
few	TRBV7-2	TRBD1	TRBJ1-2	TGTGCCAGCAGCTCCTTCCTCAGGGGGCGTTCAGCAGATAACTATGGCTACACCTTC	CASSSFLRGRSADNYGYTF
-	TRBV21-1	-	TRBJ2-2	TGTGCCAGCAGCAAAGGCAGGGAAAAAGTCGGGGAGCTGTTTTTT	CASSKGREKVGELFF
-	TRBV5-6	TRBD2	TRBJ2-1	TGTGCCAGCAGCTTGAATAGCGGGGGTTACAATGAGCAGTTCTTC	CASSLNSGGYNEQFF
-	TRBV19	TRBD1	TRBJ1-2	TGTGCCAGTAGCAAGGACAGGGTCTCTGGCTACACCTTC	CASSKDRVSGYTF
-	TRBV11-2	TRBD2	TRBJ2-1	TGTGCCAGCAGCTTAGAAGGGACTAGCGGGGGGATGCCCGGGGACAATGAGCAGTTCTTC	CASSLEGTSGGMPGDNEQFF
-	TRBV27	-	TRBJ2-5	TGTGCCAGCAGTTTAAGCTCAGGGGAAGAGACCCAGTACTTC	CASSLSSGEETQYF
-	TRBV5-6	-	TRBJ1-6	TGTGCCAGCAGCTTGTACTTGGGGGCCCTATCACATTCACCCCTCCACTTT	CASSLYLGALSHSPLHF
-	TRBV7-9	-	TRBJ1-3	TGTGCCAGCAGCTCTTCCGGGACAATCTTGGCTGGAAACACCATATATTTT	CASSSSGTILAGNTIYF
-	TRBV19	-	TRBJ1-1	TGTGCCAGTAGTATTAGCGGTGCAATAGAAGCTTTCTTT	CASSISGAIEAFF
once	TRBV2	-	TRBJ1-2	TGTGCCAGCAGACGCACAAACTATGGCTACACCTTC	CASRRTNYGYTF
-	TRBV7-9	-	TRBJ1-3	TGTGCCAGCAGCCCCGGTCTAGCGAACCATAACACCATATATTTT	CASSPGLANHNTIYF